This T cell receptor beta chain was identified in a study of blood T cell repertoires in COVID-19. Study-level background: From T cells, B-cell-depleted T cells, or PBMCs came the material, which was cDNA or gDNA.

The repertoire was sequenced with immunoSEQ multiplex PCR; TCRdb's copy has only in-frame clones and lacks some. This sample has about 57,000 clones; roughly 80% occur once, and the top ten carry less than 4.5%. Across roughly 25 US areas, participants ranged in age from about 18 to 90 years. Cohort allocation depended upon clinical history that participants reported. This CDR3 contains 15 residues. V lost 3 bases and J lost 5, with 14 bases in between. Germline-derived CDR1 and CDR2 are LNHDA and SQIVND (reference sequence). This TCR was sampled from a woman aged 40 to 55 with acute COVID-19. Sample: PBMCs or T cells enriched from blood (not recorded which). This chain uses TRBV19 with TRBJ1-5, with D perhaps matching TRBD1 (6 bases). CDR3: CASSIVRTVDQPQHF. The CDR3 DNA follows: TGTGCCAGTAGTATCGTTCGGACAGTTGATCAGCCCCAGCATTTT.